This T cell receptor (beta chain) is from a study of OX40 agonist ivuxolimab in advanced cancers. About the study: The dose-escalation cohort had hepatocellular carcinoma, melanoma, renal cell or head and neck cancer. Study-wide points: Antigens targeted by the expanded peripheral T cells were not determined.

This CDR3 region has 12 residues. Germline CDR1 is SGHVS and CDR2 is FNYEAQ. In the case of this clone: Its antigen is currently unknown.

This table comes from immunoSEQ multiplex PCR, and its TCRdb copy is limited to in-frame clones, with some not included. The data show tens of thousands of clones, 85% to 90% seen once. The chain employs TRBV7-6 and TRBJ2-5; no reliable D call. The closer fit of TRBJ2-7 to the DNA end suggests the J call may be wrong. This clonotype was obtained from an adult with an advanced solid tumor such as melanoma, head and neck, liver or kidney cancer. The sample was CD4+ or CD8+ T cells sorted from blood, taken in a trial of the OX40 agonist ivuxolimab. This CDR3 reads CASSLNWYEQYF. CDR3 coding DNA: TGTGCCAGCAGCTTAAACTGGTACGAGCAGTACTTC.